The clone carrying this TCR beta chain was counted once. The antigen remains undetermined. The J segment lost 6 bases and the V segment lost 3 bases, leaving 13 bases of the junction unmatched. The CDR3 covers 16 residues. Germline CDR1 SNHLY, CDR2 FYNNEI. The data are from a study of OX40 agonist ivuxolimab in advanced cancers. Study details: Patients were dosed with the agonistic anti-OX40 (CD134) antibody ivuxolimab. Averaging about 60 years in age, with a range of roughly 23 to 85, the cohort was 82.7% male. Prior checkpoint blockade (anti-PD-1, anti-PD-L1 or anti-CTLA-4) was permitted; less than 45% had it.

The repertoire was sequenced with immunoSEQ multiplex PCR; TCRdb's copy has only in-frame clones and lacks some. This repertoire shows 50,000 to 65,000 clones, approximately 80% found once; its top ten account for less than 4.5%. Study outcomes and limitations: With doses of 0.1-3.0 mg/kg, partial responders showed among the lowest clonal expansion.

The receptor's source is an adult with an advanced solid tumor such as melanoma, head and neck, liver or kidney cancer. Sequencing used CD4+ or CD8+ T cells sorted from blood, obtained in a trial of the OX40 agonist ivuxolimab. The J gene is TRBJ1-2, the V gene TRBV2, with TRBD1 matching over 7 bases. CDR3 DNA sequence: TGTGCCAGCAGTGAGGGGAGAGACAGGGCAGTAAATGGCTACACCTTC. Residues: CASSEGRDRAVNGYTF.